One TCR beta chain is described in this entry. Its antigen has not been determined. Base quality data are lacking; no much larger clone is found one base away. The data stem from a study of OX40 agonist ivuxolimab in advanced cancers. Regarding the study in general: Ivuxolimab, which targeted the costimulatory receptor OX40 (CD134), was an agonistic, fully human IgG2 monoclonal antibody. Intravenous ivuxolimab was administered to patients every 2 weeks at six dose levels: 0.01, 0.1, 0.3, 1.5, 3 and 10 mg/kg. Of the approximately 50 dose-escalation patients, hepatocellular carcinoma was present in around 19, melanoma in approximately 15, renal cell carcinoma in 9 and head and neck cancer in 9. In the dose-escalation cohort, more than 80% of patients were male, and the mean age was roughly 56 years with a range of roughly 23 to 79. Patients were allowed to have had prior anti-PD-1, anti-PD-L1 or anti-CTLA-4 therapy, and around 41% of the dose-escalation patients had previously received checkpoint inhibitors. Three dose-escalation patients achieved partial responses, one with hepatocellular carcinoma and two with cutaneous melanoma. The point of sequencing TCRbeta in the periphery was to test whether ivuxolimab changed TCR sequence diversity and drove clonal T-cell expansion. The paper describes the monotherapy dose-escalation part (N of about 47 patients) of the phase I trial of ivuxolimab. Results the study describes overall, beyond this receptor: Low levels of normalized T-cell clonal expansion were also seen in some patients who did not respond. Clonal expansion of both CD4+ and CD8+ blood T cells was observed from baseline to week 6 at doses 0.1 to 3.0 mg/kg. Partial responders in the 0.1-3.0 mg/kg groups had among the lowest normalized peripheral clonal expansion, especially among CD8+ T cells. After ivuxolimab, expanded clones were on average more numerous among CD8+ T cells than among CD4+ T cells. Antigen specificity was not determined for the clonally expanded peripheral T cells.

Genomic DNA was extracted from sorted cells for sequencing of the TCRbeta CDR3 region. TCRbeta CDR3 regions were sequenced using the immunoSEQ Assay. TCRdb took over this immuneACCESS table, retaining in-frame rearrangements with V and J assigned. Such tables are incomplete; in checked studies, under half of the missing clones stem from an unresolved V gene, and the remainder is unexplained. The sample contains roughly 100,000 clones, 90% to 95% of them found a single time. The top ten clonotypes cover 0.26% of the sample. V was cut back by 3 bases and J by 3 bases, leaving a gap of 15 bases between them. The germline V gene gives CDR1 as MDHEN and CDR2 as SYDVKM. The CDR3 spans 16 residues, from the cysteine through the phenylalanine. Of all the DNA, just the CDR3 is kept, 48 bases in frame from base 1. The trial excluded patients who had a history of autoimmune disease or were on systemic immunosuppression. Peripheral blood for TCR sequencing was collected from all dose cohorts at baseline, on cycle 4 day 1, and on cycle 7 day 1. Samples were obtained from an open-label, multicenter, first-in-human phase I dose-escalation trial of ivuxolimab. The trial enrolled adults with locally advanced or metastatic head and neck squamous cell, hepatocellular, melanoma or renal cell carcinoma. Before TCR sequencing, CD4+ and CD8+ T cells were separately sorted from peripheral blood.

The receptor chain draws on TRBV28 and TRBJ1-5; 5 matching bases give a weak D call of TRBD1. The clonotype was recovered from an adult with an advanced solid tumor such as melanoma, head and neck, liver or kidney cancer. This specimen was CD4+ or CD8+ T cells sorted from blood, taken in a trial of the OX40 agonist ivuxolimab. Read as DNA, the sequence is TGTGCCAGCAGTTTCTGGTGGGGGGGAAACAATCAGCCCCAGCATTTT. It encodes CASSFWWGGNNQPQHF.